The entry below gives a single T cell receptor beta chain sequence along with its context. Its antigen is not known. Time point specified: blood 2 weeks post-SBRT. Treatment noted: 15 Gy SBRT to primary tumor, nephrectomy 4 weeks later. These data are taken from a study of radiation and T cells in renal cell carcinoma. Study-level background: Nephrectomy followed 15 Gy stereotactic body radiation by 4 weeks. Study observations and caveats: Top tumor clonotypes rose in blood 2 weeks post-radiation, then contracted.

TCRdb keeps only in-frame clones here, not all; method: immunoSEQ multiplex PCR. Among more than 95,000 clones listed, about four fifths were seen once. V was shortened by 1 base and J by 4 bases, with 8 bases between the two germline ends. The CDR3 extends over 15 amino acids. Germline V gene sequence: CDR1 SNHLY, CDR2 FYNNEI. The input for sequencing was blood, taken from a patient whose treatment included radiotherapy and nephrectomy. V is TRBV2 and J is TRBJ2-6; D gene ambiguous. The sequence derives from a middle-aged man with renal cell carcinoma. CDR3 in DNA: TGTGCCAGCAGTGAAGGGGCGGTAGGGGCCAACGTCCTGACTTTC. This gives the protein CASSEGAVGANVLTF.